This TCR beta chain was observed in a study of PD-L1 blockade in urothelial cancer. TCRdb's copy holds only in-frame clones and misses some; the assay was immunoSEQ multiplex PCR. The profile shows 70,000 to 75,000 clones, 80% to 85% of them singletons. CDR3 size: 14 residues. Germline V gene sequence: CDR1 LNHDA, CDR2 SQIVND (reference sequence). V was clipped by 6 bases and J by 4 bases, with 13 bases between them. The clonotype originates from a man between 65 and 85 years old with urothelial cancer. The rearrangement uses TRBV19 and TRBJ1-3; maybe TRBD1 (6 bases). The sample here was PBMCs, taken around atezolizumab (anti-PD-L1) treatment. Here the CDR3 reads CASSRAGAGNTIYF. For the CDR3, the DNA is TGTGCCAGTAGCAGAGCAGGGGCCGGAAACACCATATATTTT.